The rows below give T cell receptor beta chains drawn from one sample of a study of blood T cell repertoires in COVID-19. Measured with immunoSEQ multiplex PCR; TCRdb has only the in-frame clones, and not every one. The sample has roughly 170,000 clones, about 85% seen once. The source material was peripheral blood. The receptors were gathered from a man aged 60-69 years who had recovered from COVID-19. CDR3s include the opening cysteine and the closing phenylalanine or tryptophan. Each record gives: CDR3 protein, CDR3 DNA, clone size, V gene, D gene, J gene. A D gene is named only where the DNA matches it firmly. Not all rows give a size; the values are once, few, many and, for expanded clones, a class.

CDR3aa: CASSIGGRGADTQYF
CDR3nt: TGTGCCAGTAGTATTGGGGGCCGTGGGGCAGATACGCAGTATTTT
abundance: .
v_gene: TRBV19
d_gene: .
j_gene: TRBJ2-3

CDR3aa: CASSLAGFEGNEQFF
CDR3nt: TGTGCCAGCAGCTTGGCGGGTTTTGAAGGGAATGAGCAGTTCTTC
abundance: .
v_gene: TRBV11-2
d_gene: .
j_gene: TRBJ2-1

CDR3aa: CASSPPGLAGATDTQYF
CDR3nt: TGTGCCAGCTCACCACCGGGACTAGCGGGGGCCACAGATACGCAGTATTTT
abundance: .
v_gene: TRBV18
d_gene: TRBD2
j_gene: TRBJ2-3

CDR3aa: CASSPRLGRGEVGELFF
CDR3nt: TGTGCCAGCAGCCCCCGCCTGGGCAGGGGAGAGGTCGGGGAGCTGTTTTTT
abundance: .
v_gene: TRBV7-8
d_gene: .
j_gene: TRBJ2-2

CDR3aa: CASSYSTVDYGYTF
CDR3nt: TGTGCCAGCAGTTACTCAACAGTTGACTATGGCTACACCTTC
abundance: .
v_gene: TRBV6-5
d_gene: .
j_gene: TRBJ1-2

CDR3aa: CASSLLTGGGEKLFF
CDR3nt: TGTGCCAGCAGCCTTCTGACAGGGGGGGGAGAAAAACTGTTTTTT
abundance: few
v_gene: TRBV3-1/TRBV3-2
d_gene: TRBD1
j_gene: TRBJ1-4

CDR3aa: CASSLDRLEATQYF
CDR3nt: TGTGCCAGTAGTTTAGACAGGTTGGAGGCGACCCAGTACTTC
abundance: .
v_gene: TRBV19
d_gene: .
j_gene: TRBJ2-5

CDR3aa: CASSSRGGYTF
CDR3nt: TGTGCCAGCAGTTCTCGGGGTGGCTACACCTTC
abundance: few
v_gene: TRBV12-3/TRBV12-4
d_gene: .
j_gene: TRBJ1-2

CDR3aa: CASSYSVRSTDTQYF
CDR3nt: TGTGCCAGCAGTTACTCGGTCAGAAGCACAGATACGCAGTATTTT
abundance: .
v_gene: TRBV6-5
d_gene: .
j_gene: TRBJ2-3

CDR3aa: CASSARSSETQYF
CDR3nt: TGTGCCAGTAGCGCCCGGTCCTCAGAGACCCAGTACTTC
abundance: .
v_gene: TRBV19
d_gene: .
j_gene: TRBJ2-5

CDR3aa: CASKILDSGEKLFF
CDR3nt: TGTGCCAGTAAAATTTTGGACAGTGGCGAAAAACTGTTTTTT
abundance: .
v_gene: TRBV19
d_gene: .
j_gene: TRBJ1-4

CDR3aa: CASSWSGGSYNEQFF
CDR3nt: TGTGCCAGCAGCTGGAGCGGGGGCTCCTACAATGAGCAGTTCTTC
abundance: .
v_gene: TRBV11-3
d_gene: TRBD2
j_gene: TRBJ2-1

CDR3aa: CASSSRGADEQFF
CDR3nt: TGCGCCAGCAGCTCGCGGGGGGCCGATGAGCAGTTCTTC
abundance: .
v_gene: TRBV4-3
d_gene: TRBD2
j_gene: TRBJ2-1

CDR3aa: CASTPQGTYNSPLHF
CDR3nt: TGTGCCAGTACCCCCCAGGGAACCTATAATTCACCCCTCCACTTT
abundance: few
v_gene: TRBV19
d_gene: .
j_gene: TRBJ1-6

CDR3aa: CASSQRGGLRTQPQHF
CDR3nt: TGTGCCAGCAGCCAAAGAGGCGGACTACGGACTCAGCCCCAGCATTTT
abundance: .
v_gene: TRBV6-2/TRBV6-3
d_gene: .
j_gene: TRBJ1-5